A selection of T cell receptor beta chains follows, all from one sample in a study of blood T cell repertoires in COVID-19. Sequencing was performed with immunoSEQ multiplex PCR; in TCRdb, only in-frame clones are kept and a portion is missing. The profile shows 350,000 to 400,000 clones, approximately 91% of them singletons. The sequenced sample was PBMCs or T cells enriched from blood (not recorded which). These receptor sequences come from a woman aged 40 to 49 who had been exposed to COVID-19. The CDR3 runs from the conserved cysteine through the conserved F or W. Fields, in order: V gene, J gene, D gene, CDR3 length, CDR3 protein. A D gene is named only where the DNA matches it firmly.

V: TRBV2
J: TRBJ1-2
D: TRBD1
length: 14
CDR3: CASSSGQGASGYTF

V: TRBV15
J: TRBJ2-3
D: NA
length: 14
CDR3: CATSLRGWTDTQYF

V: TRBV11-3
J: TRBJ2-1
D: NA
length: 11
CDR3: CASGLNNEQFF

V: TRBV30
J: TRBJ1-3
D: NA
length: 14
CDR3: CAYEPGGNGNTIYF

V: TRBV7-2
J: TRBJ2-7
D: TRBD1
length: 16
CDR3: CASSLVGQGSSYEQYF

V: TRBV3-1/TRBV3-2
J: TRBJ1-3
D: TRBD1
length: 17
CDR3: CASSHSRQGVAGNTIYF

V: TRBV5-6
J: TRBJ2-7
D: TRBD1
length: 14
CDR3: CASSLQGQSYEQYF

V: TRBV6-5
J: TRBJ2-5
D: TRBD1
length: 15
CDR3: CASRRNRGQRETQYF

V: TRBV6-5
J: TRBJ1-6
D: TRBD1
length: 15
CDR3: CASSYSGTGHSPLHF

V: TRBV12-3/TRBV12-4
J: TRBJ1-5
D: NA
length: 12
CDR3: CASSFWSQPQHF

V: TRBV2
J: TRBJ1-6
D: TRBD1
length: 14
CDR3: CASSGGQGISPLHF

V: TRBV6-2/TRBV6-3
J: TRBJ2-6
D: TRBD1
length: 20
CDR3: CASSSPWDSRRSTGANVLTF

V: TRBV7-2
J: TRBJ1-2
D: TRBD1
length: 14
CDR3: CASTTLTGDYGYTF

V: TRBV3-1/TRBV3-2
J: TRBJ2-1
D: NA
length: 15
CDR3: CASSQGRVSGNEQFF

V: TRBV19
J: TRBJ1-2
D: NA
length: 13
CDR3: CASSILGRDGYTF

V: TRBV4-3
J: TRBJ2-3
D: NA
length: 14
CDR3: CASSQNSGSDTQYF

V: TRBV19
J: TRBJ2-5
D: TRBD1
length: 15
CDR3: CASRTGTGNQETQYF

V: TRBV2
J: TRBJ1-3
D: NA
length: 13
CDR3: CASNGQTGNTIYF

V: TRBV30
J: TRBJ1-3
D: TRBD1
length: 15
CDR3: CAWSHPGGAGNTIYF

V: TRBV11-2
J: TRBJ2-1
D: NA
length: 15
CDR3: CASSLRGARGNEQFF